A single sample gave rise to the 7 T cell receptor beta chains below, sequenced in a study of cytomegalovirus exposure and HLA in healthy donors (dated by TCRdb to between 2016 and 2019). The library relied on the immunoSEQ multiplex PCR assay. A mixture of 60 forward primers for TCR Vbeta segments and 13 reverse primers for TCR Jbeta segments was used in the multiplex PCR. The immuneACCESS repertoire file appears here via TCRdb, limited to in-frame rearrangements. These files lack a portion of the clones; in checked studies, under half of the deficit traces to unresolved V genes, and the cause of the others is not known. The sample table holds roughly 150,000 clones, of which 75% were seen once. Over 1.2% of the sample is taken by the ten largest. Source material: PBMCs. The receptors come from a man aged 18 to 30 in good health and CMV-seronegative.

The V call is TRBV6-8, the J call TRBJ1-3; 10 bases line up with TRBD1. With 5 bases clipped from V and 4 bases from J, the junction kept 5 bases outside the gene matches. This CDR3 comprises 15 residues. The V gene's germline CDR1 is MNHGY and CDR2 SAAAGT. This CDR3 is CASSRQGAGGNTIYF. CDR3 DNA: TGTGCCAGCAGTCGACAGGGGGCGGGCGGAAACACCATATATTTT.

This chain links TRBV5-1 with TRBJ1-5, with D maybe TRBD1 (6 bases). CDR1 and CDR2 from the germline V gene are SGHRS and YFSETQ. Trimming took off 3 bases at V and 3 bases at J, with 10 bases between the two ends. The CDR3 runs 14 residues. CDR3 sequence: CASSSGVPNQPQHF. In DNA, the CDR3 is TGCGCCAGCAGCTCAGGGGTTCCCAATCAGCCCCAGCATTTT.

The V and J genes are TRBV7-2 and TRBJ1-1, with a tentative D call TRBD1 (6 bases). This CDR3 is built from 15 residues. The ends were cut back, 5 bases at V and 0 bases at J, with 13 bases in the middle. Germline V CDR1 and CDR2: SGHTA, FQGNSA. This CDR3 is CASSVGQSMNTEAFF. CDR3 in DNA: TGTGCCAGCAGCGTCGGACAGAGCATGAACACTGAAGCTTTCTTT. The full variable domain, in which reference TRBV7-2 and TRBJ1-1 provide the parts outside the CDR3, is GAGVSQSPSNKVTEKGKDVELRCDPISGHTALYWYRQSLGQGLEFLIYFQGNSAPDKSGLPSDRFSAERTGGSVSTLTIQRTQQEDSAVYLCASSVGQSMNTEAFFGQGTRLTVV.

The chain recombines TRBV15 with TRBJ2-2, with 8 bases that match TRBD2. The CDR3 has 16 amino acids. CDR1 is LNHNV and CDR2 is YYDKDF in the germline V gene (reference sequence). With V trimmed by 4 bases and J by 7 bases, 11 bases remained unmatched. In nucleotides, the CDR3 is TGTGCCACCAGCAACAGCGGGAGCGGTGTGCACGGGGAGCTGTTTTTT. Its protein product is CATSNSGSGVHGELFF.

The chain recombines TRBV13 with TRBJ2-3, with a tentative D call TRBD2 (6 bases). This CDR3 region has 15 residues. CDR1 is PRHDT, CDR2 FYEKMQ, per germline (reference sequence). Trimming cost V 1 base and J 5 bases, with 13 bases left between them. The CDR3 region has the DNA TGTGCCAGCAGCTTAGTCGGCGGGGCCGGAGATACGCAGTATTTT. As protein: CASSLVGGAGDTQYF.

The J gene is TRBJ1-3, the V gene TRBV2; D may be TRBD1 (6 bases). Trimming cost V 8 bases and J 3 bases, with 26 bases left between them. The CDR3 is made up of 18 amino acids. CDR1 is SNHLY and CDR2 is FYNNEI in the germline V gene. CDR3 loop: CASLLPGAQRHFGNTIYF. The CDR3 DNA follows: TGTGCCAGCCTCCTTCCAGGGGCCCAAAGGCATTTTGGAAACACCATATATTTT.

This chain connects TRBV4-1 to TRBJ2-5; 7 bases align to TRBD2. With V trimmed by 1 base and J by 5 bases, 13 bases remained unmatched. Germline V gene sequence: CDR1 MGHRA, CDR2 YSYEKL. CDR3 length equals 17 residues. DNA for the CDR3: TGCGCCAGCAGCCAAGGGGACGGGAGGACTAAGGGGGAGACCCAGTACTTC. Encoded protein: CASSQGDGRTKGETQYF.